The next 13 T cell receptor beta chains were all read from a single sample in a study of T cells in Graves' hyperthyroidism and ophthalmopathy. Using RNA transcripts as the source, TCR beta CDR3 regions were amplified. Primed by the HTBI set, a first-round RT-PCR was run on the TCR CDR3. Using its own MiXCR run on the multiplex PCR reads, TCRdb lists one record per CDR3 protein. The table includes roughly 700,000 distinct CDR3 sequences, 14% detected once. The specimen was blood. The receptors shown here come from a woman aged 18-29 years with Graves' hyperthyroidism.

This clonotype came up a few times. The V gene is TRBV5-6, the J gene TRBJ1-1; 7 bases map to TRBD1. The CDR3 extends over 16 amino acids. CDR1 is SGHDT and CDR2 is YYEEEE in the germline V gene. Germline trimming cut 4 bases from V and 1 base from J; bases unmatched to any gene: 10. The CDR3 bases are TGTGCCAGCAGCCCCAGGTGGTCAGGGGGGAACACTGAAGCTTTCTTT. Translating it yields CASSPRWSGGNTEAFF. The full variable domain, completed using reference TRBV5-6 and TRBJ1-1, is DAGVTQSPTHLIKTRGQQVTLRCSPKSGHDTVSWYQQALGQGPQFIFQYYEEEERQRGNFPDRFSGHQFPNYSSELNVNALLLGDSALYLCASSPRWSGGNTEAFFGQGTRLTVV.

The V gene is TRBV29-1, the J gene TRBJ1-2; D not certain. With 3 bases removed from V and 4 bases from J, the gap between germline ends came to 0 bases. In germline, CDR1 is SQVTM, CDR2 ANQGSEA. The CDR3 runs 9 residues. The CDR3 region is CSVDYGYTF. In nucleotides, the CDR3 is TGCAGCGTTGACTATGGCTACACCTTC.

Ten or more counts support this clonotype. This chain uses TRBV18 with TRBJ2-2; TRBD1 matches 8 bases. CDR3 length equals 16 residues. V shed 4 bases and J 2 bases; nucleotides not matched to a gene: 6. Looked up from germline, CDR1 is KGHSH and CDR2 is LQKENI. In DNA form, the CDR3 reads TGTGCCAGCTCACTCCCGTCAGGGGGCAACACCGGGGAGCTGTTTTTT. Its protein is CASSLPSGGNTGELFF.

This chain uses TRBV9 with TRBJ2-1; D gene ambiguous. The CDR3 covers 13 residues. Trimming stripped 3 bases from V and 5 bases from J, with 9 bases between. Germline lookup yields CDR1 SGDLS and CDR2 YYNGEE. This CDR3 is CASSEGRDNEQFF. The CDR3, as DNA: TGTGCCAGCAGCGAGGGCCGGGACAATGAGCAGTTCTTC.

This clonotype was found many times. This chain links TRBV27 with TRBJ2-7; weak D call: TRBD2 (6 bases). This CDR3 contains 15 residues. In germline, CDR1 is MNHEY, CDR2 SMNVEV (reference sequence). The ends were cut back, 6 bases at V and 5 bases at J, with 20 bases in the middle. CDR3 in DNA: TGTGCCAGCAGCATCGGGACTGGCTTTTTAAACGAGCAGTACTTC. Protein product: CASSIGTGFLNEQYF.

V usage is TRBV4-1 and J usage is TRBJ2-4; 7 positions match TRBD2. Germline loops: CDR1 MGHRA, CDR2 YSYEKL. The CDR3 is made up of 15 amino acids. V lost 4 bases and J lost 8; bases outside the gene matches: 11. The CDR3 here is CASSLPGTGGDIQYF. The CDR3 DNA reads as TGCGCCAGCAGCCTTCCCGGGACTGGGGGGGACATTCAGTACTTC.

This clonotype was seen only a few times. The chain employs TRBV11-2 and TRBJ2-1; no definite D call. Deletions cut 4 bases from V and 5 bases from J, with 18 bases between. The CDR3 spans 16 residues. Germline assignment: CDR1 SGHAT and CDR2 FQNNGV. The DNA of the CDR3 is TGTGCCAGCAGCTCGTACGGCGGAACCCATAACAATGAGCAGTTCTTC. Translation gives CASSSYGGTHNNEQFF.

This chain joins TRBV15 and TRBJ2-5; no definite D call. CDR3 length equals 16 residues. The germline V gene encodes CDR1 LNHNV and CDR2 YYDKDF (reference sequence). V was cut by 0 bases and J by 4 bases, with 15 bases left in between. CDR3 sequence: CATSRDKTNFGETQYF. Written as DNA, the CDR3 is TGTGCCACCAGCAGAGATAAGACGAACTTTGGAGAGACCCAGTACTTC.

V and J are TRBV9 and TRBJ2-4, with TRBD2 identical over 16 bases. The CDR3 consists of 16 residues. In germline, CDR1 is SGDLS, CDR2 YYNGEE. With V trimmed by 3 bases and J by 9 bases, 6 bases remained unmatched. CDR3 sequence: CASSAGLAGGTGIQYF. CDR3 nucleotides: TGTGCCAGCAGCGCGGGACTAGCGGGAGGGACGGGCATTCAGTACTTC.

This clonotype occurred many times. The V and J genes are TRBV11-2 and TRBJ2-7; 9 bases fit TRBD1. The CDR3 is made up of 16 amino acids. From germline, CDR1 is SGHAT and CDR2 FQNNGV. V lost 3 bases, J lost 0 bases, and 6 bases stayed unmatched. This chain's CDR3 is CASSFPGQGNSYEQYF. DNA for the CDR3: TGTGCCAGCAGCTTCCCGGGACAGGGCAACTCCTACGAGCAGTACTTC.

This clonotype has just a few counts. The DNA for the CDR3 is TGTGCCAGCAATAGACTAGCGGGAGTTAACGAGCAGTTCTTC. It specifies CASNRLAGVNEQFF. The V gene is TRBV6-1, the J gene TRBJ2-1; 12 bases agree with TRBD2. Germline assignment: CDR1 MNHNS and CDR2 SASEGT. Losses at the gene ends were 7 bases for V and 10 bases for J; bases not matched to a gene: 8. The CDR3 loop spans 14 amino acids.

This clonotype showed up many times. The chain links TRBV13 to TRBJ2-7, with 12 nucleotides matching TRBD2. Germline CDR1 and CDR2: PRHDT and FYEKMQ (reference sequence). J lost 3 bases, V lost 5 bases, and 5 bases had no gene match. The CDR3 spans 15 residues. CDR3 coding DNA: TGTGCCAGCAGCAAGCCTAGCGGGAGGGTCTACGAGCAGTACTTC. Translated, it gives CASSKPSGRVYEQYF.

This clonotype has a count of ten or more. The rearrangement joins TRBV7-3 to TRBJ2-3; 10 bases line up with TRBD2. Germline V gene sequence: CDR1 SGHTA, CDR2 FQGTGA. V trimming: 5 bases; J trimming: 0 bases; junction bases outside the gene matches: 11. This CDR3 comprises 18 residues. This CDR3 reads CASSRGLAGAPSTDTQYF. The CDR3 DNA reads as TGTGCCAGCAGCCGCGGGCTAGCGGGAGCCCCCAGCACAGATACGCAGTATTTT.